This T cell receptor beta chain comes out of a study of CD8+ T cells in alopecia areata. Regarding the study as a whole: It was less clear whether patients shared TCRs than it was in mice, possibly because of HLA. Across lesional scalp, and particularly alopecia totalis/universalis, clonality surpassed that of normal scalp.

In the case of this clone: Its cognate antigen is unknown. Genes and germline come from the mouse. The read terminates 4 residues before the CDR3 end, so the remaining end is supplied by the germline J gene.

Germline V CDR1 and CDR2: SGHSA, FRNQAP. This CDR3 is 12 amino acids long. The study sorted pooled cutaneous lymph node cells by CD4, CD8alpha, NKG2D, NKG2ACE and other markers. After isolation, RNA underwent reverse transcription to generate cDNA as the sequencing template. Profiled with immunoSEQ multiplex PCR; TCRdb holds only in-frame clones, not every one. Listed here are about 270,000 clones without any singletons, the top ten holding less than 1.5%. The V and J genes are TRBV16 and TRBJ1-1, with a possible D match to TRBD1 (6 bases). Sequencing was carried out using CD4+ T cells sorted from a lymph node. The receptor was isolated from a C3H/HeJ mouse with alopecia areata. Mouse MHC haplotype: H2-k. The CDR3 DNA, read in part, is TGTACACCCCCAGGGGTGAACACA. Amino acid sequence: CTPPGVNT. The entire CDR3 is CTPPGVNTEVFF. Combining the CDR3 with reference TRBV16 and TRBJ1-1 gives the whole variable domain NAGVIQTPRHKVTGKGQEATLWCEPISGHSAVFWYRQTIVQGLEFLTYFRNQAPIDDSGMPKERFSAQMPNQSHSTLKIQSTQPQDSAVYLCTPPGVNTEVFFGKGTRLTVV.